This TCR beta chain was sequenced in a study of blood T cell repertoires in COVID-19. This clone was observed a few times. TCRdb keeps only in-frame clones here, not all; method: immunoSEQ multiplex PCR. Of 200,000 to 250,000 clones in the sample, 85% to 90% were seen once. CDR1 is MNHEY and CDR2 is SVGAGI in the germline V gene. Trimming took off 6 bases at V and 7 bases at J, with 16 bases between the two ends. The CDR3 sequence is 15 residues long. This chain links TRBV6-5 with TRBJ1-6; D might be TRBD1 (6 bases). The TCR comes from a woman between 55 and 75 years old with acute or convalescent COVID-19. The sample was peripheral blood. The CDR3 region has the DNA TGTGCCAGCAGAGGCGGACAGTACTTCAATTCACCCCTCCACTTT. It translates to CASRGGQYFNSPLHF.